This T cell receptor beta chain derives from a study of blood T cell repertoires in COVID-19 (TCRdb year 2020). Context from the whole study: Samples from collaborators originated in the United States, Italy and Spain and spanned both the acute and convalescent phases of COVID-19. The repertoires were released in a freely available public database intended as a resource for research on the immune response to SARS-CoV-2. Subjects who had been exposed to COVID-19, were actively infected with it, or had recovered from it provided the deeply sampled blood TCRbeta repertoires that made up the dataset. The material from the prospective study consisted of cDNA or gDNA derived from T cells, B-cell-depleted T cells, or PBMCs. Where available, HLA class I and class II types were obtained from metadata supplied by the sample provider rather than from assay-based typing. Samples were obtained from the ongoing ImmuneRACE study (first 160 participants) and from 1,254 subjects provided by 6 global collaborators. The sample metadata nearly always contained a de-identified subject ID, COVID-19 status, age in years and sex.

Results the study describes overall, beyond this receptor: The quantity of clinical and demographic metadata differed by source and by participant and was supplied without curation.

The immunoSEQ Assay, a bias-controlled multiplex PCR, was used to amplify TCRbeta CDR3 regions from genomic DNA. The study's own analysis went as follows. The number of nucleated cells in each sample was estimated by amplification of reference gene primers within the assay. To quantify the absolute abundance of each unique TCRbeta CDR3 rearrangement, sequence reads were collapsed and filtered. For each sample, productive Simpson clonality was calculated as the square root of Simpson's diversity index across productive rearrangements. This is the immuneACCESS table as TCRdb keeps it, with only in-frame sequences that have V and J called. A part of the clones is gone; compared with another copy, unresolved V genes explain less than half, and the rest is unexplained. V and J calls and clone size are copied from that table; D and trimming were computed from the DNA. The sample data list 300,000 to 350,000 clones, and about nine tenths of these were observed just once. The ten largest clones capture about 1.5% of the sample.

After removal of 3 bases from V and 9 bases from J, the junction retains 5 bases not matched to a gene. For CDR1 and CDR2, the germline V gene lists SGHNT and YENEEA. The CDR3 goes from the cysteine to the phenylalanine over 14 residues. The retained sequence is limited to the CDR3, 42 bases, with the frame set at the first base. On this clone itself: It has no known antigen specificity. No clone much larger than this one lies a single base away; base qualities are absent.

At one collaborating source in Seattle, patients were enrolled during active infection and were followed longitudinally through the course of disease. Collaborating institutions collected whole blood in K2EDTA tubes following their own protocols. For TCRbeta analysis, collaborators shipped samples as frozen whole blood, isolated PBMCs, or DNA extracted from either of those sample types. The receptor's source is a woman aged 25 to 39 with COVID-19, enrolled during active disease. The V gene is TRBV11-3 and the J gene is TRBJ1-6, with TRBD1 matching 7 junction bases. The sequencing input was peripheral blood. Here is the DNA: TGTGCCAGCAGCTTCTACAGGGGAAGTTCACCCCTCCACTTT. Its protein reads: CASSFYRGSSPLHF. The entire variable domain, with the stretches around the CDR3 drawn from the reference TRBV11-3 and TRBJ1-6 proteins, is EAGVVQSPRYKIIEKKQPVAFWCNPISGHNTLYWYLQNLGQGPELLIRYENEEAVDDSQLPKDRFSAERLKGVDSTLKIQPAELGDSAVYLCASSFYRGSSPLHFGNGTRLTVT.